This T cell receptor beta chain was retrieved from a study of T cell responses to AZD1222 COVID-19 vaccine. The repertoire was sequenced with immunoSEQ multiplex PCR; TCRdb's copy has only in-frame clones and lacks some. There are tens of thousands of clones in the sample; about 90% occur only once, and over 7.5% lies in the top ten. Study-wide findings and caveats: Females made up more of the donors, who were largely white British, and clonal diversity may have come out too low. Researchers took repertoire samples only after the peak T cell response had come. Seropositive AZD1222 recipients at baseline numbered only 6 or 7.

As concerns this clone: Its antigen is undetermined.

This specimen was peripheral blood, taken on day 0 of AZD1222 vaccination. The TCR comes from an adult in good health.

The chain's CDR3 is CASSRSRDDEQYF. In nucleotides, the CDR3 is TGCGCCAGCAGCAGGAGCAGGGACGACGAGCAGTACTTC. The chain carries TRBV5-1 and TRBJ2-7; either TRBD1 or TRBD2 may fit D (5 bases each). The V end lost 4 bases, the J end lost 5 bases, and 13 bases lay between the germline ends. This CDR3 has 13 amino acids. CDR1 is SGHRS, CDR2 YFSETQ, per germline.